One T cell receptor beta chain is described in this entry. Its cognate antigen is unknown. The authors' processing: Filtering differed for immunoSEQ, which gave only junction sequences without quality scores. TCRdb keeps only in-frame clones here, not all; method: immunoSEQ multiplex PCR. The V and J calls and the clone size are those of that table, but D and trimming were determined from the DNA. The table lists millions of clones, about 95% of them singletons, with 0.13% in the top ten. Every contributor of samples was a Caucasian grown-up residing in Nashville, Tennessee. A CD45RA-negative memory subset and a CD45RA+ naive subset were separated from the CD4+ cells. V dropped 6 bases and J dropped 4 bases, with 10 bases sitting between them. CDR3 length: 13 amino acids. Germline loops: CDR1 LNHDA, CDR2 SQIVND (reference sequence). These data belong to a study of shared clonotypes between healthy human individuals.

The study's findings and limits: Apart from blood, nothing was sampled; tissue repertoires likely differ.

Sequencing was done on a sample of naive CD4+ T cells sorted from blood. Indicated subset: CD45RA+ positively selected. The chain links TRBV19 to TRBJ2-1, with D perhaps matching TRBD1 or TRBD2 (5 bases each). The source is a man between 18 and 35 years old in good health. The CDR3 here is CASRGTDYNEQFF. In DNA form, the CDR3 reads TGTGCCAGTAGGGGGACGGATTACAATGAGCAGTTCTTC. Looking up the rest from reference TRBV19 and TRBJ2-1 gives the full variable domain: DGGITQSPKYLFRKEGQNVTLSCEQNLNHDAMYWYRQDPGQGLRLIYYSQIVNDFQKGDIAEGYSVSREKKESFPLTVTSAQKNPTAFYLCASRGTDYNEQFFGPGTRLTVL.